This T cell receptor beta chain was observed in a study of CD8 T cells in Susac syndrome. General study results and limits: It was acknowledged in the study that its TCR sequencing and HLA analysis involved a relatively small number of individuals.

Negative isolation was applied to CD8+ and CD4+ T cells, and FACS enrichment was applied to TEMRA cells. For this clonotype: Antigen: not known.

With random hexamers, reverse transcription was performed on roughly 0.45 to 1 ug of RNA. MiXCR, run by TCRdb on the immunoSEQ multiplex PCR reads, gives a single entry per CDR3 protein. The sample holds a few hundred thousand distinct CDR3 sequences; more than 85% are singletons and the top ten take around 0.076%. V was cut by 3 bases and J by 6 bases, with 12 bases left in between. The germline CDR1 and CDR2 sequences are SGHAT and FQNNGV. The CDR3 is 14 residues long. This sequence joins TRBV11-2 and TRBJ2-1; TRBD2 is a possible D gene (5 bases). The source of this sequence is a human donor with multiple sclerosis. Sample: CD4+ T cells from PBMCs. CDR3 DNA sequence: TGTGCCAGCAGCTTGACGAAAGGGAGCAATGAGCAGTTCTTC. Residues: CASSLTKGSNEQFF.